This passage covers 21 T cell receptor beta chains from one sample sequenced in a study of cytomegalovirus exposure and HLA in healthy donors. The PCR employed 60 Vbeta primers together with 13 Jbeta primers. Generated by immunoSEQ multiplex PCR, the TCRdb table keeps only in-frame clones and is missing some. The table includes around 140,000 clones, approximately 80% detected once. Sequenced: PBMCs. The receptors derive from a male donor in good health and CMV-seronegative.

The CDR3 region has the DNA TGCGCCAGCCATACAGGGAGCTCCTACGAGCAGTACTTC. It codes for CASHTGSSYEQYF. The V call is TRBV5-1, the J call TRBJ2-7, with a possible D match to TRBD1 (6 bases). CDR1 and CDR2 (germline): SGHRS, YFSETQ. The CDR3 is made up of 13 amino acids. V was trimmed by 7 bases and J by 0 bases, leaving 11 bases between them.

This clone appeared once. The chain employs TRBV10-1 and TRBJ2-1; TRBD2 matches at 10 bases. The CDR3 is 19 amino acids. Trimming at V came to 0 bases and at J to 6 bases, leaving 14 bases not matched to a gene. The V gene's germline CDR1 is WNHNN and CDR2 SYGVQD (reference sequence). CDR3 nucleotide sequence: TGCGCCAGCAGTGAGTCGATAGTAGCGGGAGGCCGGACCTCCAATGAGCAGTTCTTC. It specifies CASSESIVAGGRTSNEQFF.

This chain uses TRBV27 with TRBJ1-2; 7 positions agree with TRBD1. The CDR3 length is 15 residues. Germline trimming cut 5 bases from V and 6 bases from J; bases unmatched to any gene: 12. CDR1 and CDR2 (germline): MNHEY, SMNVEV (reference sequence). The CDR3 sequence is CASSTPGQTTHGYTF. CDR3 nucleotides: TGTGCCAGCAGTACTCCGGGACAGACAACTCATGGCTACACCTTC.

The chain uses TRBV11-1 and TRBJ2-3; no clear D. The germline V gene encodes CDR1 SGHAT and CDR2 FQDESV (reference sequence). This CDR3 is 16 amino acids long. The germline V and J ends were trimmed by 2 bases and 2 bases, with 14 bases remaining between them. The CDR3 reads CASSLPRLGSTDTQYF. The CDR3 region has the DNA TGTGCCAGCAGCTTACCCAGGTTAGGTTCCACAGATACGCAGTATTTT.

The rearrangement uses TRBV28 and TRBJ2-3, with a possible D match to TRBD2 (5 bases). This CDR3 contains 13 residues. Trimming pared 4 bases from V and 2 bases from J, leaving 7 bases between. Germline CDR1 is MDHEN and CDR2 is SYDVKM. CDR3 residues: CASSSRDTDTQYF. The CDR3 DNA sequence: TGTGCCAGCAGTTCCCGGGACACAGATACGCAGTATTTT.

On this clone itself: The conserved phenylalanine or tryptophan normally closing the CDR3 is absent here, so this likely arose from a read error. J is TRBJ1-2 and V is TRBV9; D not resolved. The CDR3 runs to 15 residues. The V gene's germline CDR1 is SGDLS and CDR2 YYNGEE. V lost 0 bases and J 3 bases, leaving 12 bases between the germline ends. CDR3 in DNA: TGTGCCAGCAGCGTAGATGGGAGAGAGGACTATGGCTACACCTCC. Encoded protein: CASSVDGREDYGYTS.

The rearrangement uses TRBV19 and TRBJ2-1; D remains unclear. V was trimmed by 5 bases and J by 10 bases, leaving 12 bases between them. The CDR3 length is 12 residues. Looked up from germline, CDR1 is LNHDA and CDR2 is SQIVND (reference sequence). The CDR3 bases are TGTGCCAGTAGTGCCTACCCTAACGAGCAGTTCTTC. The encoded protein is CASSAYPNEQFF.

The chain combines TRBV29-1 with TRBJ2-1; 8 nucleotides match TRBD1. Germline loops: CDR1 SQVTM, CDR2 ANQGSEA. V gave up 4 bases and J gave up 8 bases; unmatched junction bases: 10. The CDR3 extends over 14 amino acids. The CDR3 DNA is TGCAGCGTTGGGCAGGGGGCCTCTAACGATGAGCAGTTCTTC. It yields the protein CSVGQGASNDEQFF.

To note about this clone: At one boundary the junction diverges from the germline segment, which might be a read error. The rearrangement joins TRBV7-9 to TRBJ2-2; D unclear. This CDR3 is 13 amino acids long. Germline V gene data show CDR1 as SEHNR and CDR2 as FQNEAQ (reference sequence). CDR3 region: CSSSSPYTGELFF. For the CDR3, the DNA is TGTTCCAGCAGCTCTCCGTACACCGGGGAGCTGTTTTTT.

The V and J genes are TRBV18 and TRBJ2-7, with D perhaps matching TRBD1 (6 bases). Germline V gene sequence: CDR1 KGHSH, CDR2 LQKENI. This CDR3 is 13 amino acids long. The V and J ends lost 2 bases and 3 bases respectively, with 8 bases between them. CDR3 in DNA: TGTGCCAGCTCACCAGGGGGCCGCTACGAGCAGTACTTC. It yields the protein CASSPGGRYEQYF.

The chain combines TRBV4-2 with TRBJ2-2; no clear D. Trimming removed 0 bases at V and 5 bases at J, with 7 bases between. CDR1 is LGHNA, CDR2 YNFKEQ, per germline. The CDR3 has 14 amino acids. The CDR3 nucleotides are TGTGCCAGCAGCCAAGATCGAGTTACCGGGGAGCTGTTTTTT. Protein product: CASSQDRVTGELFF.

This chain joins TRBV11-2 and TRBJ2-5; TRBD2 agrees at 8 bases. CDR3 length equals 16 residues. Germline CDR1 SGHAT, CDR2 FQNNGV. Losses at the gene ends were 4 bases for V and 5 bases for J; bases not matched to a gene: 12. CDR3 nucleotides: TGTGCCAGCAGCTCGCACCCGCCGCCGGGAGGGGAGACCCAGTACTTC. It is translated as CASSSHPPPGGETQYF.

CDR3 residues: CASSQQREADTQYF. The DNA for the CDR3 is TGCGCCAGCAGTCAACAACGGGAGGCAGATACGCAGTATTTT. V gene TRBV23-1 combines with J gene TRBJ2-3; 7 bases align to TRBD2. TRBV23-1 is assigned to the ORF class and has an uncertain function. This CDR3 region has 14 residues. Trimming removed 2 bases from V and 4 bases from J; junction bases left unmatched: 3.

This chain's CDR3 is CAISESSHSYNSPLHF. The DNA of the CDR3 is TGTGCCATCAGTGAGTCGAGCCACTCCTATAATTCACCCCTCCACTTT. V usage is TRBV10-3 and J usage is TRBJ1-6; D call uncertain. V lost 0 bases and J 0 bases, leaving 6 bases between the germline ends. The CDR3 extends over 16 amino acids. Germline V CDR1 and CDR2: ENHRY, SYGVKD.

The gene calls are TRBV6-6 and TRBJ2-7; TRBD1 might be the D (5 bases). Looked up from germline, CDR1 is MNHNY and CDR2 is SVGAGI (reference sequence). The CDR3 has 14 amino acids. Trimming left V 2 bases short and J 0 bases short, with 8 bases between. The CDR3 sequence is CASSYRQTSYEQYF. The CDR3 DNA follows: TGTGCCAGCAGTTACAGACAGACCTCCTACGAGCAGTACTTC.

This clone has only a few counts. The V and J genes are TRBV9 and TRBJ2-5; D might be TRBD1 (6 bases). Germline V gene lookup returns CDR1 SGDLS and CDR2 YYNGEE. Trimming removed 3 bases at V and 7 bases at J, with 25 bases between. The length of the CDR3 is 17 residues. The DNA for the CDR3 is TGTGCCAGCAGCGGAGAATCTACAGGGCCATATGAGGGGACCCAGTACTTC. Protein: CASSGESTGPYEGTQYF.

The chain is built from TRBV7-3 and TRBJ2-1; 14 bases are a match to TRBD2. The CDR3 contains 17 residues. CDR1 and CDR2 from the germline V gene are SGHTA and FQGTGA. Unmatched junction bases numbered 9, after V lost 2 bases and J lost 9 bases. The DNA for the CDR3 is TGTGCCAGCAGCTTAGGGACTAGCGGGAGAAGGGCCACTGAGCAGTTCTTC. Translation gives CASSLGTSGRRATEQFF.

The CDR3 protein is CASSLKTGTNYGYTF. Here the CDR3 DNA reads TGTGCCAGCAGCTTAAAGACAGGCACTAACTATGGCTACACCTTC. V usage is TRBV7-2 and J usage is TRBJ1-2; D possibly corresponds to TRBD1 (6 bases). The length of the CDR3 is 15 residues. Trimming removed 2 bases from V and 0 bases from J, with 10 bases in between. Germline V gives CDR1 SGHTA, CDR2 FQGNSA.

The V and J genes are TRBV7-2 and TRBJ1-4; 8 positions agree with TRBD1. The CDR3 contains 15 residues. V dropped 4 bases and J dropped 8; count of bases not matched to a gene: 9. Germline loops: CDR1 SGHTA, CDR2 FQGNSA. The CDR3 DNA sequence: TGTGCCAGCAGCTCGCAGACAGGGGCTCGGGAAAAACTGTTTTTT. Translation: CASSSQTGAREKLFF.

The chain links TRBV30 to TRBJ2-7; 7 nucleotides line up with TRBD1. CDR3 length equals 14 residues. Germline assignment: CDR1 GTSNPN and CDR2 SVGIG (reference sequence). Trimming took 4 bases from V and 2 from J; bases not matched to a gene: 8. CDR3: CAWTRQDRTYEQYF. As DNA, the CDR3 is TGTGCCTGGACCCGGCAGGACAGGACCTACGAGCAGTACTTC.

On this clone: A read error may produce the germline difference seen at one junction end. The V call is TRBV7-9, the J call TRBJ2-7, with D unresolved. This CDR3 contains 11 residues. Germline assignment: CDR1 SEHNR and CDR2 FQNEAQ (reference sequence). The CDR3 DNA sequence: TGTTCCAGCAGCAGACGGGACGAGCAGTACTTC. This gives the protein CSSSRRDEQYF.